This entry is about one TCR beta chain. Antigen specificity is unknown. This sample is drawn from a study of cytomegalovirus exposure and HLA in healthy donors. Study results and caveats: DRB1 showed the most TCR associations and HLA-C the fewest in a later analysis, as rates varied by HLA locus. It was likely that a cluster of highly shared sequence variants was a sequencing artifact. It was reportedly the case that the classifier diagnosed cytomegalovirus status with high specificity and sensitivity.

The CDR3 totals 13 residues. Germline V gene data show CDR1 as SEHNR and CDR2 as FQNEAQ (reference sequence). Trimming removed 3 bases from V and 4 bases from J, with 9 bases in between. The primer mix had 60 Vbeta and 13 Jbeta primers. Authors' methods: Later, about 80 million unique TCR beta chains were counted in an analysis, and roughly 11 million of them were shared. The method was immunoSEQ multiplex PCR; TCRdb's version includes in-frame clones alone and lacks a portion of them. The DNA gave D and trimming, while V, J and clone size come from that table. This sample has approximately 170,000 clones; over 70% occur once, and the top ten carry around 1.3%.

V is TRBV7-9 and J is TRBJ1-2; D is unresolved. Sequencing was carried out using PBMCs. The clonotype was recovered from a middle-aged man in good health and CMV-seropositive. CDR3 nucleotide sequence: TGTGCCAGCAGCTTGACGGCGGCCTATGGCTACACCTTC. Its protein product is CASSLTAAYGYTF.